A selection of T cell receptor beta chains follows, all from one sample in a study of blood T cell repertoires in COVID-19. Sequencing used immunoSEQ multiplex PCR; TCRdb keeps in-frame clones, though not all of them. The sample records fewer than 250,000 clones, 75% to 90% being singletons. Specimen: peripheral blood. These receptors were obtained from a man aged 55 to 70 who had recovered from COVID-19. CDR3s include the opening cysteine and the closing phenylalanine or tryptophan. The order of the fields is J gene, V gene, D gene, clone size, CDR3 protein, CDR3 DNA. The D gene is left open where the match is weak. A clone size is listed for some rows: how often the clone was seen (once, few, many), or a class if it is expanded.

TRBJ1-2 | TRBV15 | - | - | CATSPPSGQIDGYTF | TGTGCCACCAGCCCTCCTTCGGGTCAGATCGATGGCTACACCTTC
TRBJ2-1 | TRBV7-2 | - | - | CASSLEPISYNEQFF | TGTGCCAGCAGCTTAGAGCCTATCTCCTACAATGAGCAGTTCTTC
TRBJ1-4 | TRBV5-1 | - | - | CASSPGGTNEKLFF | TGCGCCAGCAGCCCGGGGGGAACTAATGAAAAACTGTTTTTT
TRBJ2-5 | TRBV21-1 | - | - | CASSKSETPLRGTQYF | TGTGCCAGCAGCAAAAGTGAGACTCCCCTCAGGGGGACCCAGTACTTC
TRBJ2-1 | TRBV11-2 | TRBD2 | - | CASNQRGGPPNEQFF | TGTGCCAGCAACCAGCGCGGGGGGCCTCCCAATGAGCAGTTCTTC
TRBJ1-2 | TRBV3-1/TRBV3-2 | - | - | CASSQDAGLNYGYTF | TGTGCCAGCAGCCAAGATGCAGGGCTTAACTATGGCTACACCTTC
TRBJ1-1 | TRBV9 | - | once | CASSPRPEATEAFF | TGTGCCAGCAGCCCTCGGCCGGAGGCCACTGAAGCTTTCTTT
TRBJ1-2 | TRBV29-1 | TRBD1 | once | CSVESRGLDYGYTF | TGCAGCGTTGAGTCTAGGGGGCTGGACTATGGCTACACCTTC
TRBJ2-3 | TRBV7-2 | TRBD2 | - | CASRVAGGPDTQYF | TGTGCCAGCAGGGTAGCGGGGGGCCCAGATACGCAGTATTTT
TRBJ1-2 | TRBV5-6 | - | - | CASSEAGRGYGYTF | TGTGCCAGCTCTGAGGCAGGCAGGGGATATGGCTACACCTTC
TRBJ2-7 | TRBV28 | TRBD1 | - | CASSINPGQGHSYEQYF | TGTGCCAGCAGCATCAACCCGGGACAGGGGCACTCCTACGAGCAGTACTTC
TRBJ2-3 | TRBV9 | - | - | CASSNPSADTQYF | TGTGCCAGCAGCAACCCTAGCGCAGATACGCAGTATTTT
TRBJ1-5 | TRBV7-2 | - | - | CASSLTGRNQPQHF | TGTGCCAGCAGCCTAACAGGGCGTAATCAGCCCCAGCATTTT
TRBJ1-6 | TRBV30 | - | - | CAWDTGLNSPLHF | TGTGCCTGGGATACAGGGTTAAATTCACCCCTCCACTTT
TRBJ2-2 | TRBV7-7 | TRBD2 | - | CASSYNLAGGNTGELFF | TGTGCTAGCAGCTACAACCTAGCGGGAGGGAACACCGGGGAGCTGTTTTTT
TRBJ1-6 | TRBV7-8 | TRBD1 | - | CASSLDPGGHSPLHF | TGTGCCAGCAGCTTAGATCCAGGGGGGCATTCACCCCTCCACTTT